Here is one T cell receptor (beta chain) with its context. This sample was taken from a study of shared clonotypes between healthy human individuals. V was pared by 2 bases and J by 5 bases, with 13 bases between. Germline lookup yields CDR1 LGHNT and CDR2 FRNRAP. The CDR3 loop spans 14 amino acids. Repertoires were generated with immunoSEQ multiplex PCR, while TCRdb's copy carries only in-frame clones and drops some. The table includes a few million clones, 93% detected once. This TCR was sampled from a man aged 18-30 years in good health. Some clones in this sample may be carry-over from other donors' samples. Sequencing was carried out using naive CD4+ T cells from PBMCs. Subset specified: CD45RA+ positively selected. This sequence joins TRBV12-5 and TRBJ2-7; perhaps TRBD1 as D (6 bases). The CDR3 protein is CASGLRTGSHEQYF. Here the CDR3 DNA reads TGTGCTAGTGGTTTGCGCACAGGGAGCCACGAGCAGTACTTC.